The rows below give T cell receptor beta chains drawn from one sample of a study of metastatic and nonmetastatic thyroid tumors. TCRdb reanalyzed the PCR reads with MiXCR. The sample consists of more than 40,000 clones, roughly 15% of them appearing once. The material sequenced was blood. The receptors stem from a female donor with papillary thyroid cancer or a benign thyroid nodule (not recorded which). Some clones in this sample may be carry-over from other donors' samples. Each CDR3 is given with its conserved first and last residue. A D gene is named only where the DNA matches it firmly. Clone size is given for some rows only: seen once, a few or many times, or a class if the clone is expanded.

DNA: TGTGCCACGTCTATCCCCTCGGCGCTACCCTACGAGCAGTACTTC
CDR3: CATSIPSALPYEQYF
V: TRBV6-1
D: NA
size: few
J: TRBJ2-7

DNA: TGCAGTGCTAGAGATCACCAGGGGGTACATGAAGCTTTCTTT
CDR3: CSARDHQGVHEAFF
V: TRBV20-1
D: TRBD1
size: many
J: TRBJ1-1

DNA: TGTGCCAGCAGCTCTTTGACAGGTAACTCCTACGAGCAGTACTTC
CDR3: CASSSLTGNSYEQYF
V: TRBV5-5
D: NA
size: NA
J: TRBJ2-7

DNA: TGTGCCAGCAGTTTTAGGGCGAGCATTTCCCTCCACTTT
CDR3: CASSFRASISLHF
V: TRBV28
D: NA
size: few
J: TRBJ1-6

DNA: TGTGCTAGTGGTTCAGGAAGGACCTACAATGATGAGCAGTTCTTC
CDR3: CASGSGRTYNDEQFF
V: TRBV12-5
D: NA
size: NA
J: TRBJ2-1

DNA: TGTGCCAGCACCCCCGGCGGAAAAGAGACCCAGTACTTC
CDR3: CASTPGGKETQYF
V: TRBV6-1
D: NA
size: many
J: TRBJ2-5

DNA: TGCAGTGCTGATGGGCAGGACAGGTCCCTTTGGGGAGAGACCCAGTACTTC
CDR3: CSADGQDRSLWGETQYF
V: TRBV20-1
D: TRBD1
size: many
J: TRBJ2-5

DNA: TGTGCCAGCAGCCAGGACCGCTACGAGCAGTACTTC
CDR3: CASSQDRYEQYF
V: TRBV7-9
D: NA
size: many
J: TRBJ2-7

DNA: TGTGCCAGCAGTTCCCCCGGGACACCCACCTACGAGCAGTACTTC
CDR3: CASSSPGTPTYEQYF
V: TRBV27
D: NA
size: few
J: TRBJ2-7

DNA: TGTGCCAGCAGCTTCTCGGTGGGAGCGGGGGGGCTCAATGAGCAGTTCTTC
CDR3: CASSFSVGAGGLNEQFF
V: TRBV9
D: TRBD2
size: NA
J: TRBJ2-1

DNA: TGTGCCAGCAGTTTTCGTCGGACTAGCGGGAGTTCCTACGAGCAGTACTTC
CDR3: CASSFRRTSGSSYEQYF
V: TRBV28
D: TRBD2
size: few
J: TRBJ2-7

DNA: TGTGCCAGCAGTGAGTCCCTTGTCTATAATTCACCCCTCCACTTT
CDR3: CASSESLVYNSPLHF
V: TRBV2
D: NA
size: many
J: TRBJ1-6

DNA: TGTGCCAGCACTAGGGTCCCTATGGGAGGGACCCAGTACTTC
CDR3: CASTRVPMGGTQYF
V: TRBV2
D: NA
size: many
J: TRBJ2-5

DNA: TGCGCCAGCAGCTTGGTGGGGGGTGACACTGAAGCTTTCTTT
CDR3: CASSLVGGDTEAFF
V: TRBV5-1
D: NA
size: many
J: TRBJ1-1

DNA: TGCGCCAGCAGCCTCCAAGAGACCCAGTACTTC
CDR3: CASSLQETQYF
V: TRBV5-1
D: NA
size: many
J: TRBJ2-5

DNA: TGTGCCAGCAGTCCCGGGACTTCCCCCTTC
CDR3: CASSPGTSPF
V: TRBV6-5
D: NA
size: NA
J: TRBJ2-7

DNA: TGTGCCAGCAGGGCGAGAAGTGGGACAGGGCTCACAGATACGCAGTATTTT
CDR3: CASRARSGTGLTDTQYF
V: TRBV6-5
D: TRBD1
size: many
J: TRBJ2-3

DNA: TGTGCCAGCAGTGGTGTCGGACTAGCTTTCAAGGGGGTTCAAGAGACCCAGTACTTC
CDR3: CASSGVGLAFKGVQETQYF
V: TRBV2
D: TRBD2
size: many
J: TRBJ2-5

DNA: TGTGCCAGCAGCACGGGGGATTCACCCCTCCACTTT
CDR3: CASSTGDSPLHF
V: TRBV6-1
D: NA
size: medium-sized
J: TRBJ1-6

DNA: TGTGCCAGCAGTACGGCCAGCGGCACAGATACGCAGTATTTT
CDR3: CASSTASGTDTQYF
V: TRBV12-3/TRBV12-4
D: NA
size: many
J: TRBJ2-3

DNA: TGCGCCAGCAGCTTTGGGCAGGGAGATCAGCCCCAGCATTTT
CDR3: CASSFGQGDQPQHF
V: TRBV5-1
D: NA
size: NA
J: TRBJ1-5

DNA: TGTGCCAGCAGTGAAGTTGGGGGGGCCGATACGCAGTATTTT
CDR3: CASSEVGGADTQYF
V: TRBV6-1
D: NA
size: many
J: TRBJ2-3

DNA: TGTGCCAGCAGTCCGGGACATTCCTACGAGCAGTACTTC
CDR3: CASSPGHSYEQYF
V: TRBV27
D: NA
size: medium-sized
J: TRBJ2-7

DNA: TGTGCCAGCGTTACAGGAGGCTATGGCTACACCTTC
CDR3: CASVTGGYGYTF
V: TRBV6-5
D: NA
size: many
J: TRBJ1-2

DNA: TGTGCCGCAACAGGGATACGGTACGAGCAGTACTTC
CDR3: CAATGIRYEQYF
V: TRBV30
D: NA
size: NA
J: TRBJ2-7

DNA: TGCGCCAGCAGGGGGTTGACGGGTGGTACAGATACGCAGTATTTT
CDR3: CASRGLTGGTDTQYF
V: TRBV5-1
D: NA
size: many
J: TRBJ2-3

DNA: TGTGCCAGCAGTTTTTCGGGCGGCACCTACGAGCAGTACTTC
CDR3: CASSFSGGTYEQYF
V: TRBV12-3/TRBV12-4
D: NA
size: many
J: TRBJ2-7

DNA: TGCAGTGCTAGAGGGACTAGCAGGGTCGGGGCCGAGCAGTACTTC
CDR3: CSARGTSRVGAEQYF
V: TRBV20-1
D: TRBD2
size: many
J: TRBJ2-7

DNA: TGTGCCAGCAGGGCGGGGGGGGTTTCCGAGCAGTACTTC
CDR3: CASRAGGVSEQYF
V: TRBV6-1
D: TRBD2
size: medium-sized
J: TRBJ2-7

DNA: TGTGCTAGTGGTTGGACTAGCGGGAGTGGGACCGGGGAGCTGTTTTTT
CDR3: CASGWTSGSGTGELFF
V: TRBV12-5
D: TRBD2
size: many
J: TRBJ2-2

DNA: TGCAGTCCGGGACAGAACACCGGGGAGCTGTTTTTT
CDR3: CSPGQNTGELFF
V: TRBV20-1
D: NA
size: NA
J: TRBJ2-2

DNA: TGTGCCAGCGTTACGGACAGGAATTCACCCCTCCACTTT
CDR3: CASVTDRNSPLHF
V: TRBV2
D: TRBD1
size: NA
J: TRBJ1-6

DNA: TGTGCCAGCACCTTGGGGGGCGCAGGTTACGAGCAGTACTTC
CDR3: CASTLGGAGYEQYF
V: TRBV28
D: NA
size: few
J: TRBJ2-7

DNA: TGTGCCAGCAGCTTGGAGGGGAGGGGCCATGAAAAACTGTTTTTT
CDR3: CASSLEGRGHEKLFF
V: TRBV5-5
D: NA
size: many
J: TRBJ1-4